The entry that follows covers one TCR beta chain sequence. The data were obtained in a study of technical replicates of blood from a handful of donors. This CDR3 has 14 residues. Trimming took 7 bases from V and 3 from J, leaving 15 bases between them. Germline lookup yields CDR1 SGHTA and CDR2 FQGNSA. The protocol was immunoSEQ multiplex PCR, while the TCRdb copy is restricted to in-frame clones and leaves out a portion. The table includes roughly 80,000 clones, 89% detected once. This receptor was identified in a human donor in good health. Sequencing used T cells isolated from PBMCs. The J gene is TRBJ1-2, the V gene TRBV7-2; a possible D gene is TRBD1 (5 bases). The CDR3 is CASTGEGLYYGYTF. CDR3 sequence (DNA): TGTGCCAGCACCGGGGAGGGACTGTACTATGGCTACACCTTC.